This is a list of T cell receptor beta chains from one sample in a study of blood T cell repertoires in COVID-19. Sequencing used immunoSEQ multiplex PCR; TCRdb keeps in-frame clones, though not all of them. The sample has about 230,000 clones; about 83% are singletons. The sequencing sample was made of peripheral blood. The origin of the receptors is a woman between 45 and 65 years old with acute or convalescent COVID-19. Both conserved end residues are part of each CDR3. The order of the fields is J gene, D gene, clone size, CDR3 length, V gene, CDR3 DNA, CDR3 protein. D genes are given only for firm matches. The listing skips clone size in some rows; elsewhere it reads once, few, many or a size class.

J gene: TRBJ2-5; D gene: -; clone size: -; CDR3 length: 11; V gene: TRBV20-1; CDR3 DNA: TGCAGTGCTCGGAGCGTTGGGACCCAGTACTTC; CDR3 protein: CSARSVGTQYF
J gene: TRBJ1-3; D gene: TRBD1; clone size: -; CDR3 length: 15; V gene: TRBV7-2; CDR3 DNA: TGTGCCAGCAGCCCCAGGACAGGCTTAAGAAACACCATATATTTT; CDR3 protein: CASSPRTGLRNTIYF
J gene: TRBJ1-1; D gene: -; clone size: -; CDR3 length: 12; V gene: TRBV30; CDR3 DNA: TGTGCCTGGAGTGTCCGGGAACCTGAAGCTTTCTTT; CDR3 protein: CAWSVREPEAFF
J gene: TRBJ1-6; D gene: TRBD1; clone size: -; CDR3 length: 15; V gene: TRBV9; CDR3 DNA: TGTGCCAGCAGCGTAGCGGGACAGCTAAATTCACCCCTCCACTTT; CDR3 protein: CASSVAGQLNSPLHF
J gene: TRBJ1-1; D gene: -; clone size: -; CDR3 length: 14; V gene: TRBV5-1; CDR3 DNA: TGCGCCAGCAGCTTGGTTCAGTCGAACACTGAAGCTTTCTTT; CDR3 protein: CASSLVQSNTEAFF
J gene: TRBJ1-3; D gene: -; clone size: -; CDR3 length: 13; V gene: TRBV19; CDR3 DNA: TGTGCCAGTAGTACCGGGACAGGAAACACCATATATTTT; CDR3 protein: CASSTGTGNTIYF
J gene: TRBJ1-5; D gene: -; clone size: -; CDR3 length: 15; V gene: TRBV3-1/TRBV3-2; CDR3 DNA: TGTGCCAGCAGCCTCAGAGGGCAGGTTAATCAGCCCCAGCATTTT; CDR3 protein: CASSLRGQVNQPQHF
J gene: TRBJ1-2; D gene: -; clone size: -; CDR3 length: 16; V gene: TRBV10-3; CDR3 DNA: TGTGCCATCAGTGAAGAGGCTGAAGGAATCGACTATGGCTACACCTTC; CDR3 protein: CAISEEAEGIDYGYTF
J gene: TRBJ2-3; D gene: -; clone size: -; CDR3 length: 16; V gene: TRBV4-1; CDR3 DNA: TGCGCCAGCAGCTCATACTCGGAGCGGAACACAGATACGCAGTATTTT; CDR3 protein: CASSSYSERNTDTQYF
J gene: TRBJ2-3; D gene: TRBD2; clone size: few; CDR3 length: 16; V gene: TRBV6-4; CDR3 DNA: TGTGCCAGCAGTGACTCGCCGAGCGGGGGCACAGATACGCAGTATTTT; CDR3 protein: CASSDSPSGGTDTQYF
J gene: TRBJ1-1; D gene: -; clone size: -; CDR3 length: 12; V gene: TRBV7-9; CDR3 DNA: TGTGCCAGCAGCTTTTCGGGAACTGAAGCTTTCTTT; CDR3 protein: CASSFSGTEAFF
J gene: TRBJ2-7; D gene: TRBD2; clone size: -; CDR3 length: 18; V gene: TRBV7-9; CDR3 DNA: TGTGCCAGCAGCTTAGGTAGTTTTGGGACTAGCGGGACAGGCGAGCAGTACTTC; CDR3 protein: CASSLGSFGTSGTGEQYF
J gene: TRBJ1-4; D gene: -; clone size: once; CDR3 length: 14; V gene: TRBV5-5; CDR3 DNA: TGTGCCAGCAGCTTGTTTACAGGGAATGAAAAACTGTTTTTT; CDR3 protein: CASSLFTGNEKLFF
J gene: TRBJ1-1; D gene: -; clone size: -; CDR3 length: 13; V gene: TRBV25-1; CDR3 DNA: TGTGCCAGCAGACCTCGGTCCAACACTGAAGCTTTCTTT; CDR3 protein: CASRPRSNTEAFF
J gene: TRBJ1-2; D gene: TRBD1; clone size: -; CDR3 length: 14; V gene: TRBV30; CDR3 DNA: TGTGCCTGGAGTGTTTTGGACAGGGGCTATGGCTACACCTTC; CDR3 protein: CAWSVLDRGYGYTF
J gene: TRBJ1-6; D gene: TRBD1; clone size: -; CDR3 length: 14; V gene: TRBV5-1; CDR3 DNA: TGCGCCAGCAGCCCAGGGGACAGAAGTTCACCCCTCCACTTT; CDR3 protein: CASSPGDRSSPLHF
J gene: TRBJ1-4; D gene: -; clone size: -; CDR3 length: 15; V gene: TRBV4-3; CDR3 DNA: TGCGCCAGCAGCCAAGATACGGGGACTAATGAAAAACTGTTTTTT; CDR3 protein: CASSQDTGTNEKLFF
J gene: TRBJ2-5; D gene: TRBD2; clone size: once; CDR3 length: 14; V gene: TRBV29-1; CDR3 DNA: TGCAGCGCTTATAGCGGGGGGGATCAAGAGACCCAGTACTTC; CDR3 protein: CSAYSGGDQETQYF
J gene: TRBJ2-1; D gene: TRBD1; clone size: -; CDR3 length: 15; V gene: TRBV28; CDR3 DNA: TGTGCCAGCAACCGCCGGGACAGGGGGTACAATGAGCAGTTCTTC; CDR3 protein: CASNRRDRGYNEQFF
J gene: TRBJ1-4; D gene: -; clone size: -; CDR3 length: 16; V gene: TRBV25-1; CDR3 DNA: TGTGCCAGCAGTGTCGGAGCCCCGGGTCTTAATGAAAAACTGTTTTTT; CDR3 protein: CASSVGAPGLNEKLFF
J gene: TRBJ2-7; D gene: TRBD1; clone size: -; CDR3 length: 15; V gene: TRBV4-2; CDR3 DNA: TGTGCCAGCAGCCAAGAGGGGACAGTATCCTACGAGCAGTACTTC; CDR3 protein: CASSQEGTVSYEQYF
J gene: TRBJ1-5; D gene: -; clone size: few; CDR3 length: 16; V gene: TRBV4-2; CDR3 DNA: TGTGCCAGCAGCCAATCCTCCGGACAGTCGAATCAGCCCCAGCATTTT; CDR3 protein: CASSQSSGQSNQPQHF
J gene: TRBJ2-1; D gene: TRBD1; clone size: -; CDR3 length: 14; V gene: TRBV5-4; CDR3 DNA: TGTGCCAGCAGCACCCGGACAGGGAAGGTCGAGCAGTTCTTC; CDR3 protein: CASSTRTGKVEQFF
J gene: TRBJ2-5; D gene: -; clone size: -; CDR3 length: 14; V gene: TRBV6-2/TRBV6-3; CDR3 DNA: TGTGCCAGCAGTTACTCTAGCTTACAAGAGACCCAGTACTTC; CDR3 protein: CASSYSSLQETQYF